The clone carrying this TCR beta chain is medium-sized by share. Its target is not known. This CDR3 region has 13 residues. Trimming took off 3 bases at V and 5 bases at J, with 10 bases between the two ends. The germline V gene has CDR1 MNHEY and CDR2 SMNVEV (reference sequence). This entry belongs to a study of metastatic and nonmetastatic thyroid tumors. On the study more broadly: From malignant and benign thyroid patients, repertoires in blood and in tumor or nodule tissue were compared. Study-level points and caveats: TCR beta diversity was reportedly significantly higher in malignant thyroid tumors than benign nodules, in blood and tumor.

Patients were all untreated before their thyroid surgery. Original processing notes: Variation in CDR3 across clinicopathological groups served as the basis for constructing a distant-metastasis classifier in papillary thyroid cancer. TCRdb reprocessed the PCR reads via MiXCR. TCRdb's processing, not the study's, gives the V and J calls here. There are about 27,000 clones in the sample; 16% occur only once, and under 7.5% lies in the top ten. The origin of this receptor is a male donor with papillary thyroid cancer or a benign thyroid nodule (not recorded which). Some clones in this sample may be carry-over from other donors' samples. The sample taken for sequencing was blood. J is TRBJ1-1 and V is TRBV27; maybe TRBD1 (6 bases). CDR3 in amino acids: CASSLQGLTEAFF. CDR3 nucleotide sequence: TGTGCCAGCAGTTTGCAGGGGCTGACTGAAGCTTTCTTT.